These 24 T cell receptor beta chains were sequenced from one sample in a study of pediatric ulcerative colitis. Method: immunoSEQ multiplex PCR; TCRdb's copy keeps in-frame clones and lacks some. Among more than 50,000 clones listed, over 65% were seen once. The sequenced sample was blood. Every receptor here comes from a boy between 5 and 17 years old with moderate ulcerative colitis.

V usage is TRBV7-8 and J usage is TRBJ2-5; either TRBD1 or TRBD2 may supply D (5 bases each). The CDR3 has 16 residues. Trimming cost V 5 bases and J 5 bases, with 21 bases left between them. Germline CDR1 is SGHVS and CDR2 is FQNEAQ. CDR3 amino acids: CASSIQGRTRGETQYF. In nucleotides, the CDR3 is TGTGCCAGCAGCATCCAGGGAAGGACCCGCGGGGAGACCCAGTACTTC.

This chain uses TRBV5-1 with TRBJ1-4, with TRBD1 matching 8 bases. The trim removed 3 bases at V and 7 bases at J, leaving 5 bases unmatched. This CDR3 has 14 residues. Germline values: CDR1 SGHRS, CDR2 YFSETQ. This CDR3 is CASSWTGPFEKLFF. CDR3 nucleotides: TGCGCCAGCAGCTGGACAGGGCCGTTTGAAAAACTGTTTTTT. The variable domain in full, completed from reference TRBV5-1 and TRBJ1-4, reads KAGVTQTPRYLIKTRGQQVTLSCSPISGHRSVSWYQQTPGQGLQFLFEYFSETQRNKGNFPGRFSGRQFSNSRSEMNVSTLELGDSALYLCASSWTGPFEKLFFGSGTQLSVL.

The chain couples TRBV28 to TRBJ1-3; D uncertain. CDR3 size: 13 residues. V was cut by 7 bases and J by 0 bases, with 7 bases left in between. CDR1 MDHEN and CDR2 SYDVKM come from the germline V gene. The CDR3 bases are TGTGCCAGCAACCGGGACTCTGGAAACACCATATATTTT. Translated, it gives CASNRDSGNTIYF.

The chain couples TRBV30 to TRBJ1-1; TRBD1 matches 9 bases. This CDR3 is built from 16 residues. J lost 7 bases, V lost 7 bases, and 19 bases had no gene match. Germline V gene sequence: CDR1 GTSNPN, CDR2 SVGIG (reference sequence). CDR3 in amino acids: CASSAGQGLSSVEAFF. In DNA form, the CDR3 reads TGTGCCTCTTCAGCGGGACAGGGTCTTTCAAGTGTTGAAGCTTTCTTT.

The chain recombines TRBV7-9 with TRBJ1-1; D unresolved. Germline-derived CDR1 and CDR2 are SEHNR and FQNEAQ (reference sequence). This CDR3 spans 14 amino acids. The germline V and J ends were trimmed by 1 base and 6 bases, with 12 bases remaining between them. The CDR3 region has the DNA TGTGCCAGCAGCTTAGGGATGGTTGAAGCTGAAGCTTTCTTT. It translates to CASSLGMVEAEAFF.

The gene calls are TRBV7-9 and TRBJ1-1, with D unresolved. The CDR3 has 13 residues. Germline CDR1 and CDR2: SEHNR and FQNEAQ (reference sequence). V dropped 5 bases and J dropped 0 bases, with 7 bases sitting between them. CDR3 protein: CASSLSLNTEAFF. The CDR3, as DNA: TGTGCCAGCAGCCTCTCCCTGAACACTGAAGCTTTCTTT.

In its sample, this clone was seen once. V usage is TRBV5-5 and J usage is TRBJ1-1; 7 bases agree with TRBD1. The length of the CDR3 is 14 residues. V dropped 2 bases and J dropped 4; count of bases not matched to a gene: 5. Per germline, CDR1 SGHKS and CDR2 YYEKEE (reference sequence). In DNA form, the CDR3 reads TGTGCCAGCAGCTTAACAGGGGCGGCCACTGAAGCTTTCTTT. It specifies CASSLTGAATEAFF.

The chain combines TRBV4-2 with TRBJ2-1; D perhaps matches TRBD2 (6 bases). CDR1 and CDR2 (germline): LGHNA, YNFKEQ. V was pared by 0 bases and J by 6 bases, with 12 bases between. The CDR3 extends over 15 amino acids. The CDR3 DNA sequence: TGTGCCAGCAGCCAAGAGGGACTCCGTAGCAATGAGCAGTTCTTC. It encodes CASSQEGLRSNEQFF.

The chain links TRBV6-1 to TRBJ1-5; the D is unclear. CDR1 and CDR2 from the germline V gene are MNHNS and SASEGT. V lost 4 bases, J lost 3 bases, and 7 bases lay in between. The CDR3 spans 13 residues. Here the CDR3 reads CASSGRPNQPQHF. The CDR3 region has the DNA TGTGCCAGCAGTGGCAGGCCCAATCAGCCCCAGCATTTT.

V gene TRBV4-3 combines with J gene TRBJ2-7; TRBD2 aligns across 12 bases. The CDR3 is made up of 15 amino acids. Germline assignment: CDR1 LGHNA and CDR2 YSLEER. The V gene end was trimmed by 1 base and the J gene end by 3 bases; junction bases not matched to a gene: 1. The DNA for the CDR3 is TGCGCCAGCAGCCAAGGACTAGCGGGAGACTACGAGCAGTACTTC. Amino acids: CASSQGLAGDYEQYF.

This clone showed up just once. The V gene is TRBV7-3, the J gene TRBJ1-1; 8 bases line up with TRBD1. Germline CDR1 SGHTA, CDR2 FQGTGA. The trim removed 5 bases at V and 1 base at J, leaving 3 bases unmatched. This CDR3 is built from 14 residues. The CDR3 reads CASSTDRGNTEAFF. CDR3 bases: TGTGCCAGCAGCACAGACAGGGGGAACACTGAAGCTTTCTTT.

This sequence joins TRBV10-2 and TRBJ1-2; the D is unclear. V was trimmed by 6 bases and J by 7 bases, leaving 18 bases between them. The length of the CDR3 is 14 residues. In germline, CDR1 is WSHSY, CDR2 SAAADI. The CDR3 bases are TGCGCCAGCAGCACCAAAACGGGTTCGGGTGGCTACACCTTC. This translates into CASSTKTGSGGYTF.

Only one count was recorded for this clone. V gene TRBV2 combines with J gene TRBJ2-3; the D is unclear. V was pared by 11 bases and J by 4 bases, with 7 bases between. This CDR3 is built from 10 residues. In germline, CDR1 is SNHLY, CDR2 FYNNEI. The CDR3 spells CAGESDTQYF. The CDR3 DNA reads as TGTGCCGGGGAATCAGATACGCAGTATTTT. Full variable domain (remainder filled in from reference TRBV2 and TRBJ2-3): EPEVTQTPSHQVTQMGQEVILRCVPISNHLYFYWYRQILGQKVEFLVSFYNNEISEKSEIFDDQFSVERPDGSNFTLKIRSTKLEDSAMYFCAGESDTQYFGPGTRLTVL.

The genes are TRBV19 and TRBJ1-5; D gene uncertain. The CDR3 spans 15 residues. The V end was cut by 7 bases, the J end by 4 bases, with 17 bases between. The germline CDR1 and CDR2 sequences are LNHDA and SQIVND (reference sequence). This CDR3 is CASILFGGANQPQHF. The CDR3 DNA reads TGTGCCAGTATCCTCTTCGGAGGAGCAAATCAGCCCCAGCATTTT.

The CDR3 region is CASSSSGGEKLFF. Here the CDR3 DNA reads TGTGCCAGCAGTTCCTCTGGGGGTGAAAAACTGTTTTTT. This chain links TRBV6-5 with TRBJ1-4, with a tentative D call TRBD1 (5 bases). Trimming took 4 bases from V and 7 from J, leaving 10 bases between them. The CDR3 loop spans 13 amino acids. Germline values: CDR1 MNHEY, CDR2 SVGAGI.

The V and J genes are TRBV30 and TRBJ1-1, with 11 nucleotides matching TRBD1. Germline CDR1 is GTSNPN and CDR2 is SVGIG (reference sequence). CDR3 length equals 14 residues. Trimming removed 7 bases from V and 1 base from J; junction bases left unmatched: 5. CDR3 protein: CALDGTGGNTEAFF. DNA for the CDR3: TGTGCCTTAGACGGGACAGGGGGGAACACTGAAGCTTTCTTT.

CDR3: CASRPSTGFNQPQHF. The DNA for the CDR3 is TGCGCCAGCAGACCCTCGACAGGGTTCAATCAGCCCCAGCATTTT. The chain links TRBV5-1 to TRBJ1-5; TRBD1 matches at 7 bases. The V and J ends lost 5 bases and 3 bases, in that order; junction bases with no gene match: 8. The CDR3 is 15 residues long. In germline, CDR1 is SGHRS, CDR2 YFSETQ.

V usage is TRBV15 and J usage is TRBJ2-5; D is unclear. The CDR3 runs to 17 residues. Between the trimmed V and J ends, which lost 1 base and 2 bases, there was a span of 17 bases. Germline V gives CDR1 LNHNV, CDR2 YYDKDF (reference sequence). DNA of the CDR3: TGTGCCACCAGCAGAGGGAGAGCCAGTGCCCCGCAAGAGACCCAGTACTTC. This sequence encodes CATSRGRASAPQETQYF.

This clone is a singleton in its sample. The rearrangement uses TRBV10-3 and TRBJ1-3; D is uncertain. Trimming shortened V by 5 bases and J by 14 bases, and 16 bases separated the two germline ends. The CDR3 is 12 residues long. Germline CDR1 reads ENHRY; CDR2 reads SYGVKD. CDR3 sequence: CAISSPGRSLYF. The CDR3 DNA follows: TGTGCCATCAGTTCCCCGGGGAGGAGCCTATATTTT.

The chain recombines TRBV19 with TRBJ1-2; unclear D gene. Looked up from germline, CDR1 is LNHDA and CDR2 is SQIVND (reference sequence). The CDR3 extends over 15 amino acids. V gave up 5 bases and J gave up 2 bases, with 15 bases separating them. CDR3 DNA: TGTGCCAGTAGTGGCAGAAAACTCCCGAACTATGGCTACACCTTC. This codes for CASSGRKLPNYGYTF.

The rearrangement uses TRBV28 and TRBJ2-7; 10 bases fit TRBD2. Germline V gene lookup returns CDR1 MDHEN and CDR2 SYDVKM. The CDR3 extends over 16 amino acids. V lost 6 bases, J lost 2 bases, and 10 bases stayed unmatched. CDR3 protein: CASRGPGAGGTYEQYF. DNA of the CDR3: TGTGCCAGCAGGGGGCCAGGAGCGGGAGGGACCTACGAGCAGTACTTC.

The V gene is TRBV11-3, the J gene TRBJ2-5; D not resolved. Looked up from germline, CDR1 is SGHNT and CDR2 is YENEEA. Between the trimmed V and J ends, which lost 1 base and 4 bases, there was a span of 1 base. The CDR3 is made up of 11 amino acids. CDR3 sequence reads: CASSLGETQYF. The CDR3 DNA follows: TGTGCCAGCAGCTTAGGAGAGACCCAGTACTTC.

The J gene is TRBJ2-1, the V gene TRBV29-1; the match to TRBD2 covers 10 bases. Germline V CDR1 and CDR2: SQVTM, ANQGSEA. CDR3 size: 16 residues. V was clipped by 3 bases and J by 7 bases; unmatched bases: 12. The CDR3 nucleotides read TGCAGCGTTGAGGGTCTAGCGGGAGAATATGCGAATGAGCAGTTCTTC. This translates into CSVEGLAGEYANEQFF.

This clone was picked up one time. The CDR3 spells CASSRPDTGELFF. CDR3 DNA: TGTGCCAGCAGCCGCCCCGACACCGGGGAGCTGTTTTTT. V and J are TRBV7-7 and TRBJ2-2; D is unclear. This CDR3 has 13 amino acids. Germline CDR1 and CDR2: SSHAT and FNYEAQ (reference sequence). The germline V and J ends were trimmed by 5 bases and 3 bases, with 7 bases remaining between them.